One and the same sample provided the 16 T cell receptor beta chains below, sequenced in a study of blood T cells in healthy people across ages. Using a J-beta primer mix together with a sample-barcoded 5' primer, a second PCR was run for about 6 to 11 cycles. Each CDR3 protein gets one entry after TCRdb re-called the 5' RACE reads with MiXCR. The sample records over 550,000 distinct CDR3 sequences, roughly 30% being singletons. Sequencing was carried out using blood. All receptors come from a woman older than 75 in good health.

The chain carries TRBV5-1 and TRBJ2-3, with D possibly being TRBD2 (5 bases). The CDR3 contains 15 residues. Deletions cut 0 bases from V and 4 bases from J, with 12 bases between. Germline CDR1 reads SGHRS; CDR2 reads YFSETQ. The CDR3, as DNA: TGCGCCAGCAGCTTGGCCGGCCTCGGGGCAGATACGCAGTATTTT. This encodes CASSLAGLGADTQYF.

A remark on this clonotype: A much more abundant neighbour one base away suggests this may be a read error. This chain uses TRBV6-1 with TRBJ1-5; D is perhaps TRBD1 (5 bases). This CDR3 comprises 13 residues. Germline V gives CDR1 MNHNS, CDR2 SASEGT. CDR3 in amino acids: CTSSDSFDQPQHF. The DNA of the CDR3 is TGTACCAGCAGTGACAGTTTCGATCAGCCCCAGCATTTT.

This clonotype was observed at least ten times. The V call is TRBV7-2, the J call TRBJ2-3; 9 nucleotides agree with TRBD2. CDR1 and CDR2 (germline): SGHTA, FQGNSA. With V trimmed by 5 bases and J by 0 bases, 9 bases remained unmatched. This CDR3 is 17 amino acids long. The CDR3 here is CASSERRGGASTDTQYF. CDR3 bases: TGTGCCAGCAGCGAAAGGCGGGGGGGGGCTAGCACAGATACGCAGTATTTT.

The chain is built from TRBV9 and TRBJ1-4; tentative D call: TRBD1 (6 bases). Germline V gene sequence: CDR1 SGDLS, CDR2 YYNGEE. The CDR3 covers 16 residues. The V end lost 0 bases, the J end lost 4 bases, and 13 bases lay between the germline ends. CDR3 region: CASSVESGGLNEKLFF. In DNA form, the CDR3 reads TGTGCCAGCAGCGTAGAATCCGGGGGGCTTAATGAAAAACTGTTTTTT.

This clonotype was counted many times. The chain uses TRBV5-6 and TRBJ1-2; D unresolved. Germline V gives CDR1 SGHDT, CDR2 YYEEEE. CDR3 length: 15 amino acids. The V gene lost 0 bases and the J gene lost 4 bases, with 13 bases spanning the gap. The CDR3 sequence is CASSLGQLKSYGYTF. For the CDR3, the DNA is TGTGCCAGCAGCTTGGGGCAACTAAAATCCTATGGCTACACCTTC.

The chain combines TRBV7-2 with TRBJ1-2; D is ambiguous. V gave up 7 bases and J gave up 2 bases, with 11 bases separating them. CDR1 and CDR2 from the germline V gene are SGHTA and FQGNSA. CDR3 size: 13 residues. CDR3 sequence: CASTLDQNYGYTF. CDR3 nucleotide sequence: TGTGCCAGCACCCTCGACCAGAACTATGGCTACACCTTC.

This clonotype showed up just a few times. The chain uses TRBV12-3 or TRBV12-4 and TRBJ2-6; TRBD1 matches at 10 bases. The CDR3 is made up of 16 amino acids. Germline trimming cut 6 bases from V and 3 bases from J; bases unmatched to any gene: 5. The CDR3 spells CASSVDRGDGANVLTF. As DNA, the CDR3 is TGTGCCAGCAGCGTGGACAGGGGGGATGGGGCCAACGTCCTGACTTTC.

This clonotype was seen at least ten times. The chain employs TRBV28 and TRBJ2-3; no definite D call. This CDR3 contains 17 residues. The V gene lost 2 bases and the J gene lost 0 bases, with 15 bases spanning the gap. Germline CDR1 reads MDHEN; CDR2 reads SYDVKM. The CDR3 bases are TGTGCCAGCAGTTTACCACTAACCTCATCTAGCACAGATACGCAGTATTTT. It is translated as CASSLPLTSSSTDTQYF.

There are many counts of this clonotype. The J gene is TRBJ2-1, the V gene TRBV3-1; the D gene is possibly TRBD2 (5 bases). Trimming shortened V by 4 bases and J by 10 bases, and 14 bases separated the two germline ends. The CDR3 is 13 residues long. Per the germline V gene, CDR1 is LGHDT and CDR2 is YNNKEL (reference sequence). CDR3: CASSPSRRGEQFF. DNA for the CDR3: TGTGCCAGCAGCCCTAGCCGTCGTGGGGAGCAGTTCTTC.

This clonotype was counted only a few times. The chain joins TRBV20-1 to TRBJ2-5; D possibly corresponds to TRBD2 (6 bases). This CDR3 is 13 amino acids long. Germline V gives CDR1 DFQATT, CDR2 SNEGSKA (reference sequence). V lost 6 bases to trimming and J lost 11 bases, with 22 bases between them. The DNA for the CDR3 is TGCAGTGCATCGGGACTTCGATCCGATGAGCAGTACTTC. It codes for CSASGLRSDEQYF.

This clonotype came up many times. CDR3: CASSLDTDTQYF. The CDR3 bases are TGTGCCAGCAGCTTAGACACAGATACGCAGTATTTT. The chain links TRBV7-4 to TRBJ2-3; D unresolved. The CDR3 is 12 amino acids. Germline CDR1 reads SGHVT; CDR2 reads SQSDAQ. V gave up 1 base and J gave up 2 bases, with 1 base separating them.

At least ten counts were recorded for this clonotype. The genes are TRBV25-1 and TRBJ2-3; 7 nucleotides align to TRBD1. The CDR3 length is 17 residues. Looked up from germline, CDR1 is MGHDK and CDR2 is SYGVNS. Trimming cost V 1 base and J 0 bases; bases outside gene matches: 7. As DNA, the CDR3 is TGTGCCAGCAGTGAATCCCGTCAGGGGGTTAGCACAGATACGCAGTATTTT. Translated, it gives CASSESRQGVSTDTQYF.

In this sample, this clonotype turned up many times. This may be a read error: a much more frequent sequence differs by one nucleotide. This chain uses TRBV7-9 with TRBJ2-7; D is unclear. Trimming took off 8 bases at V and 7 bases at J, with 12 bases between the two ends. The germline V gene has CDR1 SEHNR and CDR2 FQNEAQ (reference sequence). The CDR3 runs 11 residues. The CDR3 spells CASAPANEQYF. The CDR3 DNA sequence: TGTGCCAGCGCCCCCGCAAATGAGCAGTACTTC.

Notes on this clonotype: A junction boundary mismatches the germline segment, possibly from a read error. The CDR3 DNA sequence: TGTGCCAGCAGTTTAGGCAGAGTCACTGAAGATGCGCAGTATTTT. Its translation: CASSLGRVTEDAQYF. V and J are TRBV12-3 or TRBV12-4 and TRBJ2-3, with D unclear. The CDR3 runs 15 residues.

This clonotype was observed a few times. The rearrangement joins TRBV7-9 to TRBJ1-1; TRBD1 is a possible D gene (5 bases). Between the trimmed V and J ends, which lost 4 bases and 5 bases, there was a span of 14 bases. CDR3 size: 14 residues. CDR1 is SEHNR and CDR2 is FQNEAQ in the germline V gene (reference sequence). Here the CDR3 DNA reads TGTGCCAGCAGCTCTGGGGGGGAGAGAACTGAAGCTTTCTTT. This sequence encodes CASSSGGERTEAFF.

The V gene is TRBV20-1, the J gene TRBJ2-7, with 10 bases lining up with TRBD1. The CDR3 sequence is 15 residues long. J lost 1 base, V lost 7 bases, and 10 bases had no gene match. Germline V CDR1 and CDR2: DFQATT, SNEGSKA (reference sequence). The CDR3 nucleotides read TGCAGTGGCAGCCCGGGACAGGGGTTTTCCTACGAGCAGTACTTC. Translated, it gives CSGSPGQGFSYEQYF.